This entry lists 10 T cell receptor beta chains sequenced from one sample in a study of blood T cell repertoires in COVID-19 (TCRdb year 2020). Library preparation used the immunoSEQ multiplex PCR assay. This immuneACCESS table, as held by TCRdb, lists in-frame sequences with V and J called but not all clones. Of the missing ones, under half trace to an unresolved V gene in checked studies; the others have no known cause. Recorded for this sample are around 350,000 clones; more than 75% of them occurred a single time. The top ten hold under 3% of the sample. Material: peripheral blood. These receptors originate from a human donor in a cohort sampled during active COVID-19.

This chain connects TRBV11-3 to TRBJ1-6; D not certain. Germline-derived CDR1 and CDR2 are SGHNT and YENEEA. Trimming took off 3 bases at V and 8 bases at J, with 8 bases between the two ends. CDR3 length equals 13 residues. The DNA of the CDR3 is TGTGCCAGCAGCTTGGGCCCCGATTCACCCCTCCACTTT. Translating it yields CASSLGPDSPLHF.

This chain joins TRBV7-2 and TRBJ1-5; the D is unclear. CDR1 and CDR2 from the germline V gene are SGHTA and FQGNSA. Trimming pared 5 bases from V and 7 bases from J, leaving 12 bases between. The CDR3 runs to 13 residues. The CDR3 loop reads CASSIGRGQPQHF. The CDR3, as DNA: TGTGCCAGCAGCATTGGACGGGGACAGCCCCAGCATTTT.

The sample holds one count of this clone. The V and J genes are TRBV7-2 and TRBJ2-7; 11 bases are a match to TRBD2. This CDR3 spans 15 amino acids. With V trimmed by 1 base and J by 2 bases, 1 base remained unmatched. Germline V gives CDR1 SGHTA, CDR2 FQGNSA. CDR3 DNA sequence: TGTGCCAGCAGCTTAGGACTAGCGGGGACCTACGAGCAGTACTTC. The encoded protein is CASSLGLAGTYEQYF.

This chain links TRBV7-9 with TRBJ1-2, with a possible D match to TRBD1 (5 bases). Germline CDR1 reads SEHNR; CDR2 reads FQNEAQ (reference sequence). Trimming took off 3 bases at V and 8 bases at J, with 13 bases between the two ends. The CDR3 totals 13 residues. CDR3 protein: CASSFLGGRGYTF. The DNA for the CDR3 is TGTGCCAGCAGCTTCCTTGGGGGGAGAGGCTACACCTTC.

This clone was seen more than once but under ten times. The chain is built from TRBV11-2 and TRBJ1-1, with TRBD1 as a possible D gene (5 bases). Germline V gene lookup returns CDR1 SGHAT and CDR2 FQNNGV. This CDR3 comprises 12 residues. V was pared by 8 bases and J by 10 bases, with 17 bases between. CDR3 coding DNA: TGTGCCAGCCGAGGGATGGGGGGGAGAGCTTTCTTT. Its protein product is CASRGMGGRAFF.

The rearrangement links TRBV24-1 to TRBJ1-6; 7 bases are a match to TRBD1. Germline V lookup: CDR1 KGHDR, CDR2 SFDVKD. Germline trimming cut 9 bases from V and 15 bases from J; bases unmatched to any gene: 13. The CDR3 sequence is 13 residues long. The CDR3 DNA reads TGTGCCACCCTCCGGCCGGGACAGTTCAACCTCCACTTT. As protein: CATLRPGQFNLHF.

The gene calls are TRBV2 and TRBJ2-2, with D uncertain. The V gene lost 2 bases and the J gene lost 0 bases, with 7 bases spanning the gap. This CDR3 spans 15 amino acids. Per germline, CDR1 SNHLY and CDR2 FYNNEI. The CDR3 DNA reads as TGTGCCAGCAGTGAACGTCTAGCGAACACCGGGGAGCTGTTTTTT. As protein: CASSERLANTGELFF.

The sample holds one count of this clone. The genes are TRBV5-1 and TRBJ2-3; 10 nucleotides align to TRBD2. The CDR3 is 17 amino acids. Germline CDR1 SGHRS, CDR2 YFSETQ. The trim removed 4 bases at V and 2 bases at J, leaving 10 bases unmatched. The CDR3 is CASSHLLAGALTDTQYF. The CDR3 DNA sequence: TGCGCCAGCAGCCATCTCCTAGCGGGGGCCCTCACAGATACGCAGTATTTT.

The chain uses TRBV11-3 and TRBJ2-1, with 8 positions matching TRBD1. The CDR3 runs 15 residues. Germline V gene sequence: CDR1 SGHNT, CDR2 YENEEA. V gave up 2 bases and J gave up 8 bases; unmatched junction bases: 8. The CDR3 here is CASSLRQGAWDEQFF. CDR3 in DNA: TGTGCCAGCAGCTTAAGGCAGGGGGCTTGGGATGAGCAGTTCTTC.

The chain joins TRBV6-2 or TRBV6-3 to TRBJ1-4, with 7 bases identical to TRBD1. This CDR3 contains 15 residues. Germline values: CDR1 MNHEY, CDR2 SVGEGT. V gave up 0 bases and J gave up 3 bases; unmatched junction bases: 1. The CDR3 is CASSYSGTANEKLFF. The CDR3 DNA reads TGTGCCAGCAGTTACTCCGGGACAGCTAATGAAAAACTGTTTTTT.